Each of the 8 T cell receptor beta chains below was sequenced from the same sample in a study of early T cells in non-severe SARS-CoV-2 infection. From the 5' RACE reads, TCRdb called clonotypes with MiXCR, one entry per CDR3 protein. The sample lists 42,000 or so distinct CDR3 sequences, approximately 10% seen once, with 20% to 25% in the top ten. The sample taken for sequencing was whole blood. The receptors shown here come from an adult who was a healthcare worker with PCR-confirmed SARS-CoV-2 infection or an uninfected control (not recorded which).

The J gene is TRBJ2-7, the V gene TRBV28; D could derive from TRBD1 or TRBD2 (5 bases each). Germline V gene lookup returns CDR1 MDHEN and CDR2 SYDVKM. This CDR3 spans 11 amino acids. Trimming stripped 11 bases from V and 0 bases from J, with 8 bases between. CDR3 amino acids: CAHGGSYEQYF. In nucleotides, the CDR3 is TGTGCCCATGGGGGCTCCTACGAGCAGTACTTC.

The sample holds one count of this clonotype. This could be a read error, since a much larger clone is one nucleotide away. The rearrangement uses TRBV28 and TRBJ2-7; 13 nucleotides line up with TRBD2. The V gene end was trimmed by 3 bases and the J gene end by 3 bases; junction bases not matched to a gene: 5. Germline V gene sequence: CDR1 MDHEN, CDR2 SYDVKM. This CDR3 contains 16 residues. CDR3 region: CASSFPRTSGSYEQYF. Written as DNA, the CDR3 is TGTGCCAGCAGTTTCCCCCGGACTAGCGGGAGCTACGAGCAGTACTTC. The entire variable domain, with the rest obtained from reference TRBV28 and TRBJ2-7, is as follows: DVKVTQSSRYLVKRTGEKVFLECVQDMDHENMFWYRQDPGLGLRLIYFSYDVKMKEKGDIPEGYSVSREKKERFSLILESASTNQTSMYLCASSFPRTSGSYEQYFGPGTRLTVT.

This clonotype occurred a few times. This rearrangement joins TRBV12-3 or TRBV12-4 to TRBJ1-3; D gene uncertain. The CDR3 runs to 11 residues. V lost 5 bases and J 9 bases, leaving 8 bases between the germline ends. The CDR3 DNA is TGTGCCAGCAGTACTAGAGGCACCATATATTTT. Residues: CASSTRGTIYF.

This clonotype was observed many times. V usage is TRBV7-3 and J usage is TRBJ2-2; 8 bases are shared with TRBD2. CDR1 and CDR2 (germline): SGHTA, FQGTGA. The CDR3 has 18 amino acids. J gave up 0 bases and V 2 bases, and 8 bases lay outside the gene matches. The CDR3 DNA reads as TGTGCCAGCAGCTTACGGGCTAGCGGGTTGGCGAACACCGGGGAGCTGTTTTTT. The encoded protein is CASSLRASGLANTGELFF.

In this sample, this clonotype turned up a few times. The chain links TRBV12-3 or TRBV12-4 to TRBJ1-6, with a weak D call TRBD1 (6 bases). The germline V and J ends were trimmed by 6 bases and 6 bases, with 15 bases remaining between them. This CDR3 contains 15 residues. Here the CDR3 DNA reads TGTGCCAGCAGCGTTGGACAGTTTGGTAATTCACCCCTCCACTTT. Encoded protein: CASSVGQFGNSPLHF.

Many counts were recorded for this clonotype. DNA of the CDR3: TGCAGTGCTAGTTGGGATTGGGGCACTGAAGCTTTCTTT. Translation gives CSASWDWGTEAFF. J is TRBJ1-1 and V is TRBV20-1; D gene uncertain. This CDR3 contains 13 residues. Deletions cut 3 bases from V and 4 bases from J, with 12 bases between. CDR1 is DFQATT, CDR2 SNEGSKA, per germline (reference sequence).

This chain uses TRBV29-1 with TRBJ1-1, with a tentative D call TRBD1 (6 bases). Germline CDR1 reads SQVTM; CDR2 reads ANQGSEA. Trimming removed 5 bases from V and 10 bases from J, with 26 bases in between. This CDR3 has 15 residues. The CDR3, as DNA: TGCAGCGTTCGACTCCTGTTGGGAACCCAAGGGGGAGCTTTCTTT. It specifies CSVRLLLGTQGGAFF.

With regard to this clonotype: This may be a read error, as it is one base from a much larger clone. This chain uses TRBV27 with TRBJ2-2; D is unclear. Germline CDR1 and CDR2: MNHEY and SMNVEV (reference sequence). This CDR3 region has 16 residues. The CDR3 region has the DNA TGTGCCAGCAGTTTAAAAGCGTTCACGAACATCGGGGAGCTGTTTTTT. Its translation is CASSLKAFTNIGELFF.